This T cell receptor (beta chain) was profiled in a study of cytomegalovirus exposure and HLA in healthy donors. The PCR was carried out with 60 Vbeta primers and 13 Jbeta primers. Assay: immunoSEQ multiplex PCR; the TCRdb copy retains only in-frame clones and omits some. Counted here are under 150,000 clones, over 75% occurring once; the ten biggest clones make up 2% to 2.5%. The clonotype comes from a middle-aged man in good health and CMV-seronegative. The specimen was PBMCs.

The CDR3 loop is CASSISLTRGYTF. The CDR3 DNA sequence: TGTGCCAGCAGTATCTCTCTAACGCGGGGCTACACCTTC. The rearrangement joins TRBV28 to TRBJ1-2; D gene uncertain. Trimming pared 5 bases from V and 8 bases from J, leaving 15 bases between. CDR1 MDHEN and CDR2 SYDVKM come from the germline V gene. This CDR3 comprises 13 residues.